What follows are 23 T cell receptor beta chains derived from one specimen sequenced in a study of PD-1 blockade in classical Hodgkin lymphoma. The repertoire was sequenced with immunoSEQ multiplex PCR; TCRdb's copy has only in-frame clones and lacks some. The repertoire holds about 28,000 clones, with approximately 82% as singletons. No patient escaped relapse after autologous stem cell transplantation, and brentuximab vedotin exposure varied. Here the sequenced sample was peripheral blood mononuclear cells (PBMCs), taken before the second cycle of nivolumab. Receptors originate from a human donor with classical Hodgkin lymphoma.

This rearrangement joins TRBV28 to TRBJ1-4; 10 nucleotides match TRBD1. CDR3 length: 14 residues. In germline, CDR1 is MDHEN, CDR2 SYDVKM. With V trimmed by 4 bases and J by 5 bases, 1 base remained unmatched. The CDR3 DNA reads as TGTGCCAGCAGTTCGGGACAGGGGAATGAAAAACTGTTTTTT. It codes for CASSSGQGNEKLFF.

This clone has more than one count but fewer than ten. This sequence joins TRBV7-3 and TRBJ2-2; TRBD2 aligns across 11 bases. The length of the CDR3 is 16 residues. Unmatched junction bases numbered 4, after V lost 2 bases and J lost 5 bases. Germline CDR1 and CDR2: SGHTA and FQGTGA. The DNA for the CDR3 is TGTGCCAGCAGCTTAGGCCTAGCGGGAGGAACCGGGGAGCTGTTTTTT. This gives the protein CASSLGLAGGTGELFF.

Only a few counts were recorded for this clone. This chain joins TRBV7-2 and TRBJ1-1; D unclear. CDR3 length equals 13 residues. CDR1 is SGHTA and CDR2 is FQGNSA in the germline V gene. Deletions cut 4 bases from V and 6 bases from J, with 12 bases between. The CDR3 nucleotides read TGTGCCAGCAGCTCGGTTAGCAGTTCTGAAGCTTTCTTT. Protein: CASSSVSSSEAFF.

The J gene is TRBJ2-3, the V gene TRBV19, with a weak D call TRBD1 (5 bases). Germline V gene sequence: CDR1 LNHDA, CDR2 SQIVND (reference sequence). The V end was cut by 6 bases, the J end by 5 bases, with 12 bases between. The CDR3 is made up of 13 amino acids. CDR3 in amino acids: CASRRIGVDTQYF. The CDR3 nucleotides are TGTGCCAGTAGAAGGATAGGGGTAGATACGCAGTATTTT. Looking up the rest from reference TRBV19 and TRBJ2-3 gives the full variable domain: DGGITQSPKYLFRKEGQNVTLSCEQNLNHDAMYWYRQDPGQGLRLIYYSQIVNDFQKGDIAEGYSVSREKKESFPLTVTSAQKNPTAFYLCASRRIGVDTQYFGPGTRLTVL.

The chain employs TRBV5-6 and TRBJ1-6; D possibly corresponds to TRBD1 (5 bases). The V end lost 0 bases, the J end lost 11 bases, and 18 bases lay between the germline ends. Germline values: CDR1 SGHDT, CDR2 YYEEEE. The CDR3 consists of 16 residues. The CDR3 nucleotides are TGTGCCAGCAGCTTGGCTCAGACAGTTGTTCGGACACCCCTCCACTTT. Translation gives CASSLAQTVVRTPLHF.

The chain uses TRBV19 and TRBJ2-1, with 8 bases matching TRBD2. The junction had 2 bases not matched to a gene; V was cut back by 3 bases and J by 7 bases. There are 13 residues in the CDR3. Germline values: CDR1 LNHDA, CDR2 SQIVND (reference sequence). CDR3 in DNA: TGTGCCAGTAGTATGGGACTAGAGAATGAGCAGTTCTTC. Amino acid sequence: CASSMGLENEQFF.

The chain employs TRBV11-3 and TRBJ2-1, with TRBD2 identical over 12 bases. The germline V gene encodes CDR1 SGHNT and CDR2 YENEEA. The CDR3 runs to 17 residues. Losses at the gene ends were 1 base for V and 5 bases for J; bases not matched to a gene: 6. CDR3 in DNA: TGTGCCAGCAGCTTAGGCCTCTGGACTAGCGGGAACAATGAGCAGTTCTTC. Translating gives CASSLGLWTSGNNEQFF.

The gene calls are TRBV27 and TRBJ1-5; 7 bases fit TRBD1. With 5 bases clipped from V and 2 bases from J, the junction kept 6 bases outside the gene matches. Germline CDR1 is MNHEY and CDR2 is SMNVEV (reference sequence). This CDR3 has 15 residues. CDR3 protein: CASSPDRVRNQPQHF. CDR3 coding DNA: TGTGCCAGCAGTCCCGACAGGGTTCGCAATCAGCCCCAGCATTTT.

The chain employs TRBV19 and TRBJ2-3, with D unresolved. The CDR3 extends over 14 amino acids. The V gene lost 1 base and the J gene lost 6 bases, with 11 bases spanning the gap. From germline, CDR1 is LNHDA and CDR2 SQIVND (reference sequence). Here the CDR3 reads CASSIGAARDTQYF. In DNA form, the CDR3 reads TGTGCCAGTAGTATAGGGGCTGCCCGGGATACGCAGTATTTT.

The CDR3 loop is CASSLRPTGATNEKLFF. CDR3 DNA sequence: TGTGCCAGCAGCTTGAGGCCTACGGGGGCCACTAATGAAAAACTGTTTTTT. This chain connects TRBV5-5 to TRBJ1-4, with a weak D call TRBD1 (6 bases). Germline CDR1 and CDR2: SGHKS and YYEKEE (reference sequence). This CDR3 region has 17 residues. Trimming shortened V by 1 base and J by 2 bases, and 15 bases separated the two germline ends.

The CDR3 reads CASRLGQGSNQPQHF. The CDR3 DNA follows: TGCGCCAGCAGACTCGGACAGGGGAGCAATCAGCCCCAGCATTTT. This rearrangement joins TRBV5-1 to TRBJ1-5; 9 bases match TRBD1. The V gene end was trimmed by 5 bases and the J gene end by 1 base; junction bases not matched to a gene: 4. The CDR3 sequence is 15 residues long. Germline-derived CDR1 and CDR2 are SGHRS and YFSETQ.

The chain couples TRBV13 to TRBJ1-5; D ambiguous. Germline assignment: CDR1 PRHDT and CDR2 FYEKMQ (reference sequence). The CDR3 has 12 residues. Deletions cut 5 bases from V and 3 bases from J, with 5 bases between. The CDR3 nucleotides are TGTGCCAGCAGCGAGTCCAATCAGCCCCAGCATTTT. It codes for CASSESNQPQHF.

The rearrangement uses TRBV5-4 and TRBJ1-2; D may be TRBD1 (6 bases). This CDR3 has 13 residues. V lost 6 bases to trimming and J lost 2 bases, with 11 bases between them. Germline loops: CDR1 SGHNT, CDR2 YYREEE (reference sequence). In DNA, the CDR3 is TGTGCCAGCAACTTAGGGGGGAACTATGGCTACACCTTC. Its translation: CASNLGGNYGYTF.

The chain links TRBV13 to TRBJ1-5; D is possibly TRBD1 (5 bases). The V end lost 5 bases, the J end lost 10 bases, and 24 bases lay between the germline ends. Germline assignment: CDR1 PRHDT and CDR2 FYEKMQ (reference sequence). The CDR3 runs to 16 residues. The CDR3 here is CASSLSSGTPIFPQHF. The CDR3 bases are TGTGCCAGCAGCCTTTCCTCCGGGACCCCCATTTTCCCCCAGCATTTT.

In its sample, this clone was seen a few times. The CDR3 region is CASSSGLAADTQYF. The DNA for the CDR3 is TGTGCCAGCAGCTCGGGACTAGCGGCAGATACGCAGTATTTT. The V call is TRBV7-2, the J call TRBJ2-3, with 11 bases that match TRBD2. CDR1 SGHTA and CDR2 FQGNSA come from the germline V gene. There are 14 residues in the CDR3. The V segment lost 4 bases and the J segment 4 bases; nucleotides outside the gene matches: 1.

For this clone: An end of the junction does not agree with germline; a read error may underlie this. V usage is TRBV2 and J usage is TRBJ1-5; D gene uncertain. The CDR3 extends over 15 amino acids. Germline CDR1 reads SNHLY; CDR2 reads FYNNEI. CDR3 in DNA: TGTGCCAGCAGAGAAGAGCGGTATAGCAATCAGCCCCAGCATTTT. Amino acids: CASREERYSNQPQHF.

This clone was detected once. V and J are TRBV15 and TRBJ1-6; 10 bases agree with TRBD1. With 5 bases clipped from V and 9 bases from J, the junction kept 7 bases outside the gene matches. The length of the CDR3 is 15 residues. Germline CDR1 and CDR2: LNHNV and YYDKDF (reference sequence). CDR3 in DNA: TGTGCCACCAGCTCCCGGGACAGGGGTGGTTCACCCCTCCACTTT. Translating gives CATSSRDRGGSPLHF. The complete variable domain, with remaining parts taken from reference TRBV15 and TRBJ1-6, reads DAMVIQNPRYQVTQFGKPVTLSCSQTLNHNVMYWYQQKSSQAPKLLFHYYDKDFNNEADTPDNFQSRRPNTSFCFLDIRSPGLGDTAMYLCATSSRDRGGSPLHFGNGTRLTVT.

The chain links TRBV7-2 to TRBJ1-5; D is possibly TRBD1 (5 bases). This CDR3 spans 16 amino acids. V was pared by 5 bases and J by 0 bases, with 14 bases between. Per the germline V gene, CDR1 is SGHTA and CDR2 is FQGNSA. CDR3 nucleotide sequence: TGTGCCAGCAGCCCAAGATCGGGGGTTAGCAATCAGCCCCAGCATTTT. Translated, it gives CASSPRSGVSNQPQHF.

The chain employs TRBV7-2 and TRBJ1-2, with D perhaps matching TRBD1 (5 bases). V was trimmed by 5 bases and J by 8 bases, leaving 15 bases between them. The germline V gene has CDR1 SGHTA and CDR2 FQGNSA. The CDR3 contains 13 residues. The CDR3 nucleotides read TGTGCCAGCAGCCCGCGGGGAGGGGACGGCTACACCTTC. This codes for CASSPRGGDGYTF.

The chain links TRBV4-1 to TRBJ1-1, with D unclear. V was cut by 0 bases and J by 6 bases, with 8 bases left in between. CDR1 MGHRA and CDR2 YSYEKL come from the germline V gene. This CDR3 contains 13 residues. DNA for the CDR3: TGCGCCAGCAGCCAAGAGACAATCTCTGAAGCTTTCTTT. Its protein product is CASSQETISEAFF.

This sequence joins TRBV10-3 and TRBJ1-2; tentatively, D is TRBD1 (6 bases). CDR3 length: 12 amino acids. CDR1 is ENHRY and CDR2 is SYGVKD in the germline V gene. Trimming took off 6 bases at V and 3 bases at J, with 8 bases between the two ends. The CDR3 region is CAIREGDYGYTF. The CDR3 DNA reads TGTGCCATCAGGGAGGGGGACTATGGCTACACCTTC.

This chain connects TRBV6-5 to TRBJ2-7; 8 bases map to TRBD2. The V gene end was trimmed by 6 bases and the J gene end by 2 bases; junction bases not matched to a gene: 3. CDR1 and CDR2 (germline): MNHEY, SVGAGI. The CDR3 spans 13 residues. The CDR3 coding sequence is TGTGCCAGCAGATATAGCGGGGCCTACGAGCAGTACTTC. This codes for CASRYSGAYEQYF.

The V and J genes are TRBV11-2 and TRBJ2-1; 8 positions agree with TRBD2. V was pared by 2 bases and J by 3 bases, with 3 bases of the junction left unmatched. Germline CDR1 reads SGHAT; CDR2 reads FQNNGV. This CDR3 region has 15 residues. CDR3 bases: TGTGCCAGCAGCTTAATGGCGGGAGGCTACAATGAGCAGTTCTTC. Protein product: CASSLMAGGYNEQFF.